One sample yielded the 2 T cell receptor beta chains listed below, sequenced in a study of T cells after posttransplantation cyclophosphamide (dated by TCRdb to 2016 to 2017). Libraries were prepared through the immunoSEQ multiplex PCR assay. In its TCRdb copy, this immuneACCESS table keeps in-frame sequences only and misses some clones. Where compared with another copy, unresolved V genes explain less than half of these, and the others have no known cause. The sample counts 20,000 to 30,000 clones, each observed more than once. The top ten constitute about 4.4% of the sample. Source material: PBMCs. Source of these receptors: a woman aged 50 to 65 in good health, CMV-negative, and a related stem cell transplant donor.

This clone came up many times. The V call is TRBV10-3, the J call TRBJ2-1; 7 nucleotides align to TRBD2. Germline CDR1 reads ENHRY; CDR2 reads SYGVKD. V was pared by 4 bases and J by 3 bases, with 6 bases of the junction left unmatched. The CDR3 covers 15 residues. The CDR3 sequence is CAISVGGRVYNEQFF. The CDR3 DNA is TGTGCCATCAGTGTGGGGGGGAGGGTCTACAATGAGCAGTTCTTC.

This clone has at least ten counts. The V and J genes are TRBV5-1 and TRBJ1-2, with 7 bases aligning to TRBD1. The germline V gene encodes CDR1 SGHRS and CDR2 YFSETQ. The CDR3 extends over 15 amino acids. Trimming removed 4 bases from V and 4 bases from J; junction bases left unmatched: 10. CDR3: CASSPRPTGSYGYTF. The CDR3, as DNA: TGCGCCAGCAGCCCGCGCCCGACAGGGAGCTATGGCTACACCTTC.